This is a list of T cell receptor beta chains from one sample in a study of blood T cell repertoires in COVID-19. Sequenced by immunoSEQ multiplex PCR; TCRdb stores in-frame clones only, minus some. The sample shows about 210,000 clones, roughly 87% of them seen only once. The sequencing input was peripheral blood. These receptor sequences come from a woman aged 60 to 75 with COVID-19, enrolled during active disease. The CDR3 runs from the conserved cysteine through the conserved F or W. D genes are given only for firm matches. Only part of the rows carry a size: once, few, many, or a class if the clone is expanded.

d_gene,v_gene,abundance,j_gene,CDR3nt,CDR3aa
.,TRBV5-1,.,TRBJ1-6,TGCGCCAGCAGCTTGAGGAGCTCCTATAATTCACCCCTCCACTTT,CASSLRSSYNSPLHF
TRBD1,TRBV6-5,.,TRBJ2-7,TGTGCCAGCAGTTACCATCGACAGGGTTCCTACGAGCAGTACTTC,CASSYHRQGSYEQYF
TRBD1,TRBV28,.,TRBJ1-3,TGTGCCAGCATCCTGGGGGGACAGGGCTCTGGAAACACCATATATTTT,CASILGGQGSGNTIYF
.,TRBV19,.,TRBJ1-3,TGTGCCAGTAGTATAGAAACTGTCTCTGGAAACACCATATATTTT,CASSIETVSGNTIYF
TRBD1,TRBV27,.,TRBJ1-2,TGTGCCAGCAGTTCCAGGGGGTCATCTAACTATGGCTACACCTTC,CASSSRGSSNYGYTF
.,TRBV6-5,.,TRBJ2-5,TGTGCCACTACCCGAGAGACCCAGTACTTC,CATTRETQYF
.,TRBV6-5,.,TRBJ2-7,TGTGCCAGCAGTTACTCCGCAGGTTACGAGCAGTACTTC,CASSYSAGYEQYF
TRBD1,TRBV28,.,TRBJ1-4,TGTGCCAGCAGCTCGACAGGGGCGCCGCAGGGTAATGAAAAACTGTTTTTT,CASSSTGAPQGNEKLFF
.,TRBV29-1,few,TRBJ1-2,TGCAGCGTTGAAGGGGGGGACTATGGCTACACCTTC,CSVEGGDYGYTF
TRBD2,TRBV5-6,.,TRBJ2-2,TGTGCCAGCAGCTTAGTCCCAGCGGGGACCACCGGGGAGCTGTTTTTT,CASSLVPAGTTGELFF
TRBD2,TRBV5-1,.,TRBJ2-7,TGCGCCAGCAGCACCCTGTTTTCTAGCGGGAGCTACGAGCAGTACTTC,CASSTLFSSGSYEQYF
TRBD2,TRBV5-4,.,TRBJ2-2,TGTGCCAGCAGCTTACTAGCGGGAGAGTGGGGCGGGGAGCTGTTTTTT,CASSLLAGEWGGELFF
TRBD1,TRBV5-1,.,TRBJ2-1,TGCGCCAGCAGCTTGGTCGCGACAGGGTTGGATGAGCAGTTCTTC,CASSLVATGLDEQFF
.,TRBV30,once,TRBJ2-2,TGTGCCTGGCAGGTTCAGGGAAAGAACGCCGGGGAGCTGTTTTTT,CAWQVQGKNAGELFF
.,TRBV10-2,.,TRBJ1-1,TGCGCCAGCAGTGGTCCGGACAGAACGAACACTGAAGCTTTCTTT,CASSGPDRTNTEAFF
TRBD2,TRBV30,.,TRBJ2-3,TGTGCCTGGACTAGCGGCCATTCTGGGGATACGCAGTATTTT,CAWTSGHSGDTQYF
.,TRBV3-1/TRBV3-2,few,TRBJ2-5,TGTGCCAGCAGCTGGGGAGGCCAAGAGACCCAGTACTTC,CASSWGGQETQYF
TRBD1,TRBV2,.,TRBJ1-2,TGTGCCAGCAGTTTAACCCGGGGGACAGCGGGCTACACCTTC,CASSLTRGTAGYTF
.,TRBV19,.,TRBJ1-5,TGTGCCAGTAGTATTGGAGCAGATCAGCCCCAGCATTTT,CASSIGADQPQHF
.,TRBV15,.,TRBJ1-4,TGTGCCACCAGCAGAGATATAGACAGAAATGAAAAACTGTTTTTT,CATSRDIDRNEKLFF
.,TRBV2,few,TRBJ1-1,TGTGCCAGCAGTGAAGAGGCGGGGGGAGCTGAAGCTTTCTTT,CASSEEAGGAEAFF
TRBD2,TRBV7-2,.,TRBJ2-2,TGTGCCAGAGGGACTAGCGGAAACACCGGGGAGCTGTTTTTT,CARGTSGNTGELFF
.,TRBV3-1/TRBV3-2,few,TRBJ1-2,TGTGCCAGCAGCCAAGCCAGAGGGTCGGCGGGGAACTATGGCTACACCTTC,CASSQARGSAGNYGYTF
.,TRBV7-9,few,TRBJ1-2,TGTGCCAGCAGCCCCAGGGACACCAAGTACTATGGCTACACCTTC,CASSPRDTKYYGYTF
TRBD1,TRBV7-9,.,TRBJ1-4,TGTGCCAGCAGCTCAGGGACAGCTAATGAAAAACTGTTTTTT,CASSSGTANEKLFF
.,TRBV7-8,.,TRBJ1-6,TGTGCCAGCAGCTTAACTTGGGCCTCAGGTTCTGATAATTCACCCCTCCACTTT,CASSLTWASGSDNSPLHF
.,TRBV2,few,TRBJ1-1,TGTGCCAGCAGTGAAAGGGGCCCGACTGAAGCTTTCTTT,CASSERGPTEAFF
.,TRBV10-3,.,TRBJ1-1,TGTGCCATCAGTGAGTCCAGGACAGCGACCACTGAAGCTTTCTTT,CAISESRTATTEAFF
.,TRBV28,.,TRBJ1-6,TGTGCCAGCAAACCGGACTGGTCCTATTCACCCCTCCACTTT,CASKPDWSYSPLHF
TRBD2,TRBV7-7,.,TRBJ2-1,TGTGCTAGCAGCTTAGGAGCGGGGTCAAGCTACAATGAGCAGTTCTTC,CASSLGAGSSYNEQFF
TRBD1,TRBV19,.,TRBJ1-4,TGTGCCAGTAGTCCTACCGGGACAGTTAATGAAAAACTGTTTTTT,CASSPTGTVNEKLFF
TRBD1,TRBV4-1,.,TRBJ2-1,TGCGCCAGCAGCCAAGATAAACGGGATCCACGACAGGGGGCTGGATATGAGCAGTTCTTC,CASSQDKRDPRQGAGYEQFF
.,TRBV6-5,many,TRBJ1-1,TGTGCCAGCAGTTACGGCCCAGTAAACACTGAAGCTTTCTTT,CASSYGPVNTEAFF
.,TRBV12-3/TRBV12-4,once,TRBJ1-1,TGTGCCAGCAGTTTTGCAGGGAACACTGAAGCTTTCTTT,CASSFAGNTEAFF
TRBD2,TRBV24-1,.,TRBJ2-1,TGTGCCACCAGTGACCCTCAGGCTAGCGGGAGCTCCTACAATGAGCAGTTCTTC,CATSDPQASGSSYNEQFF
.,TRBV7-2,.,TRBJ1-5,TGTGCCAGCAGCCGGGGGGGTGGCAATCAGCCCCAGCATTTT,CASSRGGGNQPQHF
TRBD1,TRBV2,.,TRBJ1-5,TGTGCCAGCAGACAGGACAGGGGAGCGCATCAGCCCCAGCATTTT,CASRQDRGAHQPQHF
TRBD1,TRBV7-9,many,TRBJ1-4,TGTGCCAGCAGCTCAGACAGGGGAGGAGAAAAACTGTTTTTT,CASSSDRGGEKLFF
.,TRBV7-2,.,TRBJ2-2,TGTGCCAGCAGCAAGACACGTACAGTGAACACCGGGGAGCTGTTTTTT,CASSKTRTVNTGELFF
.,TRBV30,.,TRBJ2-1,TGTGCCTGGGTAGCGGATAGCTCCTACAATGAGCAGTTCTTC,CAWVADSSYNEQFF
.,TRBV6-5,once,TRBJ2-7,TGTGCCAGCGGCGTAGGGGGTAGCGGGTACGAGCAGTACTTC,CASGVGGSGYEQYF